The T cell receptor (beta chain) under discussion was sequenced for a study of T cells in Graves' hyperthyroidism and ophthalmopathy (dated by TCRdb to between 2018 and 2021). With respect to the entire study: Peripheral blood was sampled at the time of initial diagnosis, prior to any treatment. A discovery cohort of about a hundred patients, about 40 with Graves' ophthalmopathy and 55 to 60 with stable Graves' hyperthyroidism, was used to find distinguishing TCR V-J signatures. The 75 to 100 discovery patients were divided at random into training and test sets in a 7:3 ratio. In addition, the study compared T-cell repertoires in thyroid tissue and in blood from about six Graves' hyperthyroidism patients. Whether ophthalmopathy could be predicted prospectively was tested in an independent validation cohort made up of 18 to 20 hyperthyroidism patients plus 17 patients who later progressed to ophthalmopathy. Once sampling was done, hyperthyroidism patients were given methimazole at a starting dose of 30 mg daily, whereas ophthalmopathy patients were given high-dose intravenous methylprednisolone. The paper reports TCR Vbeta CDR3 sequencing of some 140 peripheral blood samples: 40 to 45 ophthalmopathy, fewer than 80 hyperthyroidism and some 17 progressor patients. General study outcomes and caveats: During validation, the model predicted progression to ophthalmopathy a median of about 5.9 months ahead of onset, with roughly 65% sensitivity and 72% to 80% specificity. Sample size was not statistically predetermined, and investigators were not blinded to group allocation. A 13 V-J signature model separated ophthalmopathy from stable hyperthyroidism, with about 88% sensitivity and roughly 81% specificity in cross-validation and 80%/75% in testing. Most expanded thyroid clonotypes (frequency above 0.001) were also detected in blood, suggesting blood repertoires may reflect thyroid immune responses.

Inclusive of the bounding cysteine and phenylalanine, the CDR3 is 16 residues long. Solely the CDR3 DNA is kept, with 48 bases framed from the first base. The germline V and J ends show losses of 7 bases and 5 bases respectively, and no gene match explains 7 bases of the junction. The germline V gene encodes CDR1 SNHLY and CDR2 FYNNEI. Amplification of TCR beta CDR3 regions was carried out from RNA transcripts. A first-round RT-PCR of the TCR CDR3 used the HTBI primer set with the Qiagen OneStep RT-PCR kit. Libraries were constructed in a second round of multiplex PCR, after which size selection and purification were performed. Paired-end sequencing of the libraries was performed with 100 bp reads on an Illumina HiSeq2000. From the authors' description of their analysis: Raw data were processed with SOAPnuke, discarding reads with adapters, uncalled bases, mean Phred below 15, or no exact constant-primer or identifier match. COPE v1.2.5 was used to merge high-quality paired reads, and clonotypes were defined as unique nucleotide sequences. Clonotypes were aligned to IMGT TRBV, TRBD and TRBJ reference segments using MiTCR v1.1. Only V-J combinations with frequency above 0.0001, covering 99.2% of repertoires, were analysed. The TCS score was defined as F50 (clonal expansion) divided by E x V (chaos), with BLOSUM62-based TCRdist calculated between CDR3 peptides within each V-J. Welch's t-statistics and random forest reduced some 510 V-J features to 10 to 15, which were used in a naive Bayes classifier (R e1071). Using fastp at Q25 and MiXCR, TCRdb reprocessed the public reads and kept productive beta chains. Every CDR3 protein is listed once, alongside the most common genes and DNA of its rows. TCRdb, rather than the study authors, made the V and J calls. The sample yields 300,000 to 450,000 distinct CDR3 sequences; roughly 25% were counted once. The leading ten clones occupy around four fifths of the sample.

Comment on this clonotype: Its antigen is currently not known. Per-nucleotide qualities are absent, and no much larger clonotype sits a single base away.

Stable Graves' hyperthyroidism was defined as no progression to ophthalmopathy during 18 months of follow-up. Hyperthyroidism patients were newly diagnosed, with disease duration under 2 months, and aged 18 to 65 years. Patients with uncontrolled infections, other autoimmune diseases, pregnancy or lactation were excluded. Diagnoses relied on clinical symptoms, serum thyroxine and TRAb, thyroid ultrasound and orbital computed tomography. PBMCs were isolated from about 9.1 ml of fresh peripheral blood by Ficoll-Paque density gradient centrifugation. Total RNA was extracted with Trizol reagent, and quality was checked on an Agilent 2100 Bioanalyzer.

This sequence was found in a man aged 50 to 59 with Graves' hyperthyroidism. The sequenced sample consisted of blood. The chain links TRBV2 with TRBJ2-3; 15 central nucleotides agree with TRBD2. The CDR3 reads as follows: CASIRTSGRAIDTQYF. The DNA reads TGTGCCAGCATCAGGACTAGCGGGAGGGCCATAGATACGCAGTATTTT.